The rows below give T cell receptor beta chains drawn from one sample of a study of T cells in Graves' hyperthyroidism and ophthalmopathy. MiXCR, applied by TCRdb to the multiplex PCR reads, yields one record per CDR3 protein. The sample lists about 270,000 distinct CDR3 sequences, approximately 21% occurring once. Material for sequencing was blood. The receptors originated from a man aged 25-40 years with Graves' ophthalmopathy. Both conserved end residues are part of each CDR3. D genes are given only for firm matches. The size field is filled for only some rows; it gives once, few, many or a size class.

v_call	d_call	j_call	clone_size	cdr3_aa	cdr3_nt
TRBV6-1	.	TRBJ2-2	many	CASSRGEGTPGELFF	TGTGCCAGCAGTCGAGGGGAAGGGACACCGGGGGAGCTGTTTTTT
TRBV3-1	.	TRBJ1-5	many	CASSQETVNQPQHF	TGTGCCAGCAGCCAAGAGACGGTTAATCAGCCCCAGCATTTT
TRBV9	.	TRBJ2-6	.	CASSVVEAGANVLTF	TGTGCCAGCAGCGTAGTGGAGGCTGGGGCCAACGTCCTGACTTTC
TRBV24-1	.	TRBJ1-1	.	CATSDSGDEVNTEAFF	TGTGCCACCAGTGATTCGGGCGACGAGGTGAACACTGAAGCTTTCTTT
TRBV5-1	.	TRBJ2-5	once	CASSPGLYQETQYF	TGCGCCAGCAGCCCGGGACTTTACCAAGAGACCCAGTACTTC
TRBV6-2/TRBV6-3	TRBD2	TRBJ2-1	.	CASSYLIKRGYNEQFF	TGTGCCAGCAGTTACCTCATTAAGCGGGGATACAATGAGCAGTTCTTC
TRBV9	TRBD1	TRBJ1-2	few	CASSGDRGSYGYTF	TGTGCCAGCAGCGGCGACAGGGGAAGCTATGGCTACACCTTC
TRBV6-1	TRBD1	TRBJ2-1	.	CASRDPVNRGHSYEQFF	TGTGCCAGCAGGGACCCGGTGAACAGGGGCCACTCCTACGAGCAGTTCTTC
TRBV6-1	TRBD2	TRBJ2-4	few	CASSEMRAGGGLAKNIQYF	TGTGCCAGCAGTGAAATGCGAGCGGGAGGGGGTTTAGCCAAAAACATTCAGTACTTC
TRBV28	TRBD1	TRBJ1-5	few	CASKTGGQGNQPQHF	TGTGCCAGCAAGACCGGGGGACAGGGCAATCAGCCCCAGCATTTT
TRBV12-3/TRBV12-4	TRBD2	TRBJ2-7	many	CASTPPASGSYEQYF	TGTGCCAGCACACCCCCGGCTAGCGGGAGCTACGAGCAGTACTTC
TRBV4-1	TRBD2	TRBJ2-1	.	CASSLYSGRVYNEQFF	TGCGCCAGCAGCCTCTATAGCGGGAGGGTCTACAATGAGCAGTTCTTC
TRBV5-6	.	TRBJ1-2	.	CASSLDLGAGGYTF	TGTGCCAGCAGCTTGGACTTGGGGGCCGGTGGCTACACCTTC
TRBV20-1	.	TRBJ2-2	.	CSARDRGGPGPGELFF	TGCAGTGCTAGAGATCGTGGGGGACCTGGGCCCGGGGAGCTGTTTTTT
TRBV20-1	.	TRBJ1-2	few	CSAREGSGYGYTF	TGCAGTGCTAGAGAGGGGTCCGGCTATGGCTACACCTTC
TRBV4-1	TRBD2	TRBJ2-1	few	CASSQYVTSGSNEQFF	TGCGCCAGCAGCCAGTACGTGACTAGCGGGAGTAATGAGCAGTTCTTC
TRBV10-3	.	TRBJ2-1	once	CAISGEGAFNEQFF	TGTGCCATCAGCGGGGAGGGGGCGTTCAATGAGCAGTTCTTC
TRBV19	.	TRBJ1-5	.	CASTPREGNQPQHF	TGTGCCAGCACTCCCAGGGAGGGCAATCAGCCCCAGCATTTT
TRBV30	.	TRBJ1-1	many	CACSQASTEAFF	TGTGCCTGCTCACAGGCTAGCACTGAAGCTTTCTTT
TRBV15	.	TRBJ2-3	.	CATSRLGAGSTDTQYF	TGTGCCACCAGCAGACTAGGCGCGGGGAGTACAGATACGCAGTATTTT
TRBV28	.	TRBJ1-5	.	CASSSSGVWSNQPQHF	TGTGCCAGCAGTTCCTCAGGGGTCTGGAGCAATCAGCCCCAACATTTT
TRBV12-3/TRBV12-4	TRBD1	TRBJ1-5	.	CASSLGDREWGYQPQHF	TGTGCCAGCAGTTTAGGGGACAGGGAGTGGGGGTATCAGCCCCAGCATTTT
TRBV6-1	.	TRBJ2-7	.	CASSERGGVYEQYF	TGTGCCAGCAGTGAAAGGGGCGGAGTCTACGAGCAGTACTTC
TRBV28	.	TRBJ1-5	.	CASSLPLNQPQHF	TGTGCCAGCAGTTTACCCCTAAATCAGCCCCAGCATTTT
TRBV18	.	TRBJ1-4	many	CASSLYEEKLFF	TGTGCCAGCTCACTGTACGAGGAAAAACTGTTTTTT
TRBV9	.	TRBJ2-5	once	CASSVGGGGGQETQYF	TGTGCCAGCAGCGTAGGAGGAGGGGGAGGCCAAGAGACCCAGTACTTC
TRBV27	.	TRBJ2-7	.	CASRILGTLGYEQYF	TGTGCCAGCAGGATCCTGGGGACCCTCGGCTACGAGCAGTACTTC
TRBV27	TRBD2	TRBJ2-7	many	CASSSRLGTTYEQYF	TGTGCCAGCAGTTCAAGACTCGGGACTACATACGAGCAGTACTTC
TRBV7-6	TRBD1	TRBJ1-4	.	CASRAGQGAPGGEKLFF	TGTGCCAGCAGAGCCGGACAGGGGGCGCCGGGAGGTGAAAAACTGTTTTTT